Presented here are 15 T cell receptor beta chains from one specimen sequenced in a study of cytomegalovirus exposure and HLA in healthy donors. 13 Jbeta primers and 60 Vbeta primers were used for the PCR. The data were produced by immunoSEQ multiplex PCR, yet TCRdb's version contains in-frame clones alone and is incomplete. The sample gives fewer than 150,000 clones, 73% of which show up once; less than 4.5% is in the top ten. Sequencing was carried out using PBMCs. These receptors all stem from a woman aged 40 to 50 in good health and CMV-seronegative.

This clone was counted a few times. This chain connects TRBV6-5 to TRBJ2-3, with D unresolved. Germline V lookup: CDR1 MNHEY, CDR2 SVGAGI. The CDR3 has 15 residues. V shed 8 bases and J shed 2 bases, with 17 bases lying between them. The CDR3 bases are TGTGCCAGCCGGAAGGAGCCGAAACACACAGATACGCAGTATTTT. Protein: CASRKEPKHTDTQYF.

The J gene is TRBJ2-7, the V gene TRBV7-6; 7 bases fit TRBD1. Trimming removed 5 bases from V and 2 bases from J; junction bases left unmatched: 9. CDR3 size: 15 residues. Germline V gene lookup returns CDR1 SGHVS and CDR2 FNYEAQ. The CDR3 reads CASSEAGTAAYEQYF. The CDR3 DNA reads as TGTGCCAGCAGCGAAGCCGGGACAGCAGCCTACGAGCAGTACTTC.

The CDR3 loop is CASSIPPEQGTNYGYTF. In nucleotides, the CDR3 is TGTGCCAGTAGTATACCCCCCGAACAGGGGACTAACTATGGCTACACCTTC. The chain has TRBV19 and TRBJ1-2; 7 bases map to TRBD1. J was trimmed by 0 bases and V by 2 bases; bases with no gene match: 9. Germline CDR1 reads LNHDA; CDR2 reads SQIVND (reference sequence). The CDR3 extends over 17 amino acids.

With regard to this clone: Its ends do not fully match the called genes, so a read error is possible. V gene TRBV7-9 combines with J gene TRBJ1-5; D is possibly TRBD1 (5 bases). The CDR3 has 16 amino acids. CDR1 is SEHNR, CDR2 FQNEAQ, per germline (reference sequence). CDR3 residues: CASSQDEAGSNQPQHF. CDR3 in DNA: TGCGCCAGCAGCCAAGATGAAGCAGGGTCCAACCAGCCCCAGCATTTT.

The CDR3 reads CASSQGTSVSTDTQYF. CDR3 nucleotides: TGTGCCAGCAGCCAAGGGACTAGCGTTAGCACAGATACGCAGTATTTT. The chain combines TRBV7-3 with TRBJ2-3; 10 nucleotides match TRBD2. CDR1 and CDR2 (germline): SGHTA, FQGTGA. V trimming: 5 bases; J trimming: 0 bases; junction bases outside the gene matches: 5. The CDR3 sequence is 16 residues long.

The rearrangement joins TRBV5-1 to TRBJ1-1; D might be TRBD1 (6 bases). V gave up 3 bases and J gave up 0 bases, with 9 bases separating them. The CDR3 has 14 residues. Germline V CDR1 and CDR2: SGHRS, YFSETQ. CDR3 amino acids: CASSSGTLNTEAFF. The CDR3 DNA is TGCGCCAGCAGCTCCGGGACACTGAACACTGAAGCTTTCTTT.

The rearrangement uses TRBV6-5 and TRBJ1-1; TRBD1 aligns across 9 bases. Unmatched junction bases numbered 13, after V lost 6 bases and J lost 11 bases. CDR1 is MNHEY and CDR2 is SVGAGI in the germline V gene. The CDR3 contains 14 residues. The CDR3 bases are TGTGCCAGCAGCCGGGGACAGGGTACTACGGATGCTTTCTTT. Translating gives CASSRGQGTTDAFF.

The V call is TRBV10-3, the J call TRBJ1-3; D is possibly TRBD1 (6 bases). V dropped 0 bases and J dropped 0 bases, with 9 bases sitting between them. The CDR3 runs to 16 residues. The germline V gene has CDR1 ENHRY and CDR2 SYGVKD. The CDR3 here is CAISESLGGSGNTIYF. For the CDR3, the DNA is TGTGCCATCAGTGAGTCCTTAGGGGGCTCTGGAAACACCATATATTTT.

The chain has TRBV7-2 and TRBJ1-1, with TRBD1 identical over 7 bases. Germline lookup yields CDR1 SGHTA and CDR2 FQGNSA. There are 15 residues in the CDR3. After removal of 5 bases from V and 0 bases from J, the junction contained 6 bases not matched to a gene. This CDR3 is CASSGRDSLNTEAFF. The DNA of the CDR3 is TGTGCCAGCAGCGGTAGGGACAGCTTGAACACTGAAGCTTTCTTT.

The V gene is TRBV4-3, the J gene TRBJ2-7, with unresolved D. Germline-derived CDR1 and CDR2 are LGHNA and YSLEER. With 1 base removed from V and 2 bases from J, the gap between germline ends came to 9 bases. This CDR3 contains 14 residues. CDR3 sequence reads: CASSQGAEAYEQYF. CDR3 bases: TGCGCCAGCAGCCAAGGGGCAGAAGCCTACGAGCAGTACTTC.

V gene TRBV29-1 combines with J gene TRBJ1-2, with 7 nucleotides matching TRBD1. V lost 6 bases, J lost 7 bases, and 11 bases stayed unmatched. The CDR3 is made up of 13 amino acids. From germline, CDR1 is SQVTM and CDR2 ANQGSEA. The CDR3 region is CSVAPGRGSGYTF. CDR3 coding DNA: TGCAGCGTCGCCCCGGGCAGGGGGTCTGGCTACACCTTC.

This clone was counted between two and nine times. This rearrangement joins TRBV30 to TRBJ2-3; possibly TRBD2 for D (6 bases). CDR3 length equals 15 residues. The germline CDR1 and CDR2 sequences are GTSNPN and SVGIG (reference sequence). Trimming pared 1 base from V and 3 bases from J, leaving 14 bases between. CDR3 nucleotide sequence: TGTGCCTGGAGTGGGTTCGGGAGATTGACAGATACGCAGTATTTT. The encoded protein is CAWSGFGRLTDTQYF.

The rearrangement links TRBV28 to TRBJ2-5, with D possibly being TRBD1 (7 bases). Per the germline V gene, CDR1 is MDHEN and CDR2 is SYDVKM. V dropped 3 bases and J dropped 1 base, with 15 bases sitting between them. CDR3 length: 16 residues. The chain's CDR3 is CASSFGGGGGQETQYF. The CDR3, as DNA: TGTGCCAGCAGTTTCGGAGGGGGCGGTGGCCAAGAGACCCAGTACTTC.

J is TRBJ1-2 and V is TRBV6-5, with D maybe TRBD1 (5 bases). Germline assignment: CDR1 MNHEY and CDR2 SVGAGI. This CDR3 is 16 amino acids long. The V and J ends lost 0 bases and 2 bases respectively, with 13 bases between them. CDR3 sequence (DNA): TGTGCCAGCAGTTACTCGGGCAGGGTCGAGAACTATGGCTACACCTTC. This gives the protein CASSYSGRVENYGYTF.

The gene calls are TRBV5-6 and TRBJ2-1; 11 bases are shared with TRBD2. This CDR3 spans 15 amino acids. Germline V gene data show CDR1 as SGHDT and CDR2 as YYEEEE. With 6 bases clipped from V and 4 bases from J, the junction kept 6 bases outside the gene matches. CDR3 amino acids: CASTLGLAGYNEQFF. CDR3 DNA sequence: TGTGCCAGCACCCTTGGACTAGCGGGTTACAATGAGCAGTTCTTC.